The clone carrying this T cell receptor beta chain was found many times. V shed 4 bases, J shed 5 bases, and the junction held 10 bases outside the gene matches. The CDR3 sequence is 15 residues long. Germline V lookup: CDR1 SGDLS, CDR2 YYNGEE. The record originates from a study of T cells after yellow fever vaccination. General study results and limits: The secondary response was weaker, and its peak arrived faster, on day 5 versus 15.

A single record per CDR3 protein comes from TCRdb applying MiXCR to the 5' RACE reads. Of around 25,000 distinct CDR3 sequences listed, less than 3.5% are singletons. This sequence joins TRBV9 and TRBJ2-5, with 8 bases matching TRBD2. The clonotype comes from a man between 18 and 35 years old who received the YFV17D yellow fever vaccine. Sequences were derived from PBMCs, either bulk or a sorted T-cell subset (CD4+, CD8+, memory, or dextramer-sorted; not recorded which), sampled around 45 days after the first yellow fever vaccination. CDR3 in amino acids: CASSSEAGGAETQYF. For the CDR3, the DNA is TGTGCCAGCAGCTCCGAGGCCGGGGGGGCTGAGACCCAGTACTTC.